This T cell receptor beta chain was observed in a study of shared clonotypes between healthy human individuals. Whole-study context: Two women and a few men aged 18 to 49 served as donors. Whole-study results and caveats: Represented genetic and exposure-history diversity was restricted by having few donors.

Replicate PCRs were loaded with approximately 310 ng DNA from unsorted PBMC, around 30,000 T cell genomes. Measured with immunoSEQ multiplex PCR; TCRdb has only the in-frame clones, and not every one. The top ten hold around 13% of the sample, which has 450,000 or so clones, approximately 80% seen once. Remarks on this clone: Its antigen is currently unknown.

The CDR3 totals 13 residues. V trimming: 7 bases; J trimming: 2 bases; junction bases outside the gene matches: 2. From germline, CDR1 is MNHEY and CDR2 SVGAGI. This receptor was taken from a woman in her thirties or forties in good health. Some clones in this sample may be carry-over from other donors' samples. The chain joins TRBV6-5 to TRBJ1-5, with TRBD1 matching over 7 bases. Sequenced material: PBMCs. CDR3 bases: TGTGCCAGCAAGGGGGCCCGCAATCAGCCCCAGCATTTT. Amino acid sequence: CASKGARNQPQHF.